The sample holds a few counts of the clone carrying this T cell receptor (beta chain). No antigen is known for it. This may arise from a read error, as a much more abundant clone is one base away. Genomic DNA provided the template from which TCR beta VDJ and CDR3 profiles were obtained. TCRdb called the reads again in MiXCR, with one record for every CDR3 protein. This table holds about 68,000 distinct CDR3 sequences, almost 55% found once. This record comes from a study of CD8+CD57+ T cells in acquired aplastic anemia. As for the study in general: DNA per sorted CD4+ or CD8+ sample ranged about 0.18 to 30 ug, averaging roughly 3.2 ug. Reads per healthy sample averaged about 10 million (CD4+) and under 12 million (CD8+). Study outcomes and limitations: About 30 shared CD8+ CDR3s appeared highly expressed within patients' immunodominant clones.

CDR1 SGHRS and CDR2 YFSETQ come from the germline V gene. This CDR3 contains 15 residues. The chain is built from TRBV5-1 and TRBJ1-4; unclear D gene. Input material: sorted CD4+, CD8+, or CD8+CD57+ T cells (not recorded which) from PBMCs. This clonotype was sampled from a human donor in good health, serving as a control. Here the CDR3 DNA reads TGCGCCTGCAGCTTGGCAGGCGGCCTAGGTGAAAAACTGTTTTTT. Protein: CACSLAGGLGEKLFF.